This TCR beta chain appears in the sequencing data of a study of blood T cells in healthy people across ages. General observations from the study: Unsorted PBMCs prevented conclusive naive versus antigen-experienced comparison. Diversity estimates from one million T cells were considered underestimates.

Primed by a sample-barcoded 5' primer and a J-beta primer mix, a second PCR proceeded for roughly 6 to 12 cycles. MiXCR, applied by TCRdb to the 5' RACE reads, yields one record per CDR3 protein. The sample holds 650,000 to 800,000 distinct CDR3 sequences; about 42% are singletons and the top ten take approximately 19%. The CDR3 totals 13 residues. The germline CDR1 and CDR2 sequences are SGHTA and FQGNSA. V dropped 1 base and J dropped 4 bases, with 5 bases sitting between them. This clonotype was seen more than once but under ten times. Its antigen is as yet unknown. The sequence derives from a man aged 60 to 75 in good health. V usage is TRBV7-2 and J usage is TRBJ2-1; no clear D. Source material: blood. The CDR3: CASSLDPYNEQFF. In DNA form, the CDR3 reads TGTGCCAGCAGCTTAGATCCGTACAATGAGCAGTTCTTC.